This T cell receptor (beta chain) was retrieved from a study of OX40 agonist ivuxolimab in advanced cancers. On the study more broadly: Prior anti-PD-1, anti-PD-L1 or anti-CTLA-4 therapy did not bar entry, and more than 35% had some. Study observations and caveats: Circulating CD4+ and CD8+ T cells showed clonal expansion by week 6 at 0.1 to 3.0 mg/kg.

Produced via immunoSEQ multiplex PCR; TCRdb's table is partial and in-frame only. Of roughly 48,000 clones listed, 75% to 85% are singletons. V lost 3 bases to trimming and J lost 4 bases, with 5 bases between them. Germline V gene lookup returns CDR1 SGHTA and CDR2 FQGNSA. CDR3 length equals 12 residues. Comments on this clone: The antigen is not known.

The V and J genes are TRBV7-2 and TRBJ2-3; D gene unclear. Sequenced material: CD4+ or CD8+ T cells sorted from blood, taken in a trial of the OX40 agonist ivuxolimab. The source is an adult with an advanced solid tumor such as melanoma, head and neck, liver or kidney cancer. The CDR3 nucleotides are TGTGCCAGCAGCTTGACCGCAGATACGCAGTATTTT. Translating it yields CASSLTADTQYF.